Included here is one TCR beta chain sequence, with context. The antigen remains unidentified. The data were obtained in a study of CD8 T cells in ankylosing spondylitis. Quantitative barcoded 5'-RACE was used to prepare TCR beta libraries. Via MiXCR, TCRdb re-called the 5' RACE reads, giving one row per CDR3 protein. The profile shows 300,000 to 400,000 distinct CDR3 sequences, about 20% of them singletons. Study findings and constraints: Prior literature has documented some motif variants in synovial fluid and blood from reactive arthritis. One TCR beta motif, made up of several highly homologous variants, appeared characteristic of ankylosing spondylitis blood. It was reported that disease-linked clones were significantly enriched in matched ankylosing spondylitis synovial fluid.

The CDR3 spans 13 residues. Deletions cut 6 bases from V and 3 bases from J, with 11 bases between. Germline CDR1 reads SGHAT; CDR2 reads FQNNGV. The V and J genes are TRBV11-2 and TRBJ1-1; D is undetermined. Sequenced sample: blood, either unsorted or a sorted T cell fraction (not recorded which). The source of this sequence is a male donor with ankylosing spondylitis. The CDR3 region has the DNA TGTGCCAGCAGTTTTGGGGAGGACACTGAAGCTTTCTTT. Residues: CASSFGEDTEAFF.